A selection of T cell receptor beta chains follows, all from one sample in a study of blood T cell repertoires in COVID-19. The method was immunoSEQ multiplex PCR; TCRdb's version includes in-frame clones alone and lacks a portion of them. The sample has under 350,000 clones; roughly nine tenths are singletons. The specimen sequenced was PBMCs or T cells enriched from blood (not recorded which). The receptors come from a young woman who had recovered from COVID-19. CDR3s include the opening cysteine and the closing phenylalanine or tryptophan. A D gene is named only where the DNA matches it firmly. The size entry is marked missing in some rows and otherwise reads once, few, many or a size class.

-,-,TRBJ1-2,TRBV19,CASSKWTDGPFSYGYTF,TGTGCCAGTAGCAAATGGACAGACGGACCCTTTAGCTATGGCTACACCTTC
TRBD2,few,TRBJ2-7,TRBV27,CASSSRTSGEQYF,TGTGCCAGCAGTTCACGGACTAGCGGCGAGCAGTACTTC
-,-,TRBJ2-5,TRBV25-1,CASSEYVQKTQYF,TGTGCCAGCAGTGAATATGTTCAGAAGACCCAGTACTTC
TRBD2,-,TRBJ2-2,TRBV4-2,CASSLIGLAGGPGELFF,TGTGCCAGCAGCCTCATTGGACTAGCGGGAGGGCCCGGGGAGCTGTTTTTT
TRBD1,-,TRBJ1-2,TRBV7-9,CASSPRGFRGYTF,TGTGCCAGCAGCCCCAGGGGGTTTAGGGGCTACACCTTC
TRBD2,-,TRBJ2-5,TRBV19,CASSIFGTSGANWETQYF,TGTGCCAGTAGTATATTCGGGACTAGCGGGGCAAACTGGGAGACCCAGTACTTC
-,-,TRBJ2-1,TRBV11-3,CASSLRPADSYNEQFF,TGTGCCAGCAGCTTACGACCAGCGGACTCCTACAATGAGCAGTTCTTC
TRBD2,-,TRBJ2-5,TRBV27,CASSSSGLAGPYQETQYF,TGTGCCAGCAGTTCCTCAGGACTAGCGGGGCCGTACCAAGAGACCCAGTACTTC
-,-,TRBJ1-2,TRBV11-2,CASSWTPGQNYGYTF,TGTGCCAGCAGCTGGACCCCGGGACAAAACTATGGCTACACCTTC
-,-,TRBJ1-5,TRBV10-3,CAISEKGRGSNQPQHF,TGTGCCATCAGTGAGAAGGGCAGGGGAAGCAATCAGCCCCAGCATTTT
TRBD2,-,TRBJ2-1,TRBV9,CASSLGPPQQTSGSPYNEQFF,TGTGCCAGCAGCCTAGGGCCCCCACAACAGACTAGCGGGTCACCCTACAATGAGCAGTTCTTC
-,-,TRBJ1-4,TRBV4-3,CASSLRPPGPLSYEKLFF,TGCGCCAGCAGCCTCCGTCCCCCGGGTCCTCTGAGTTATGAAAAACTGTTTTTT
-,-,TRBJ1-1,TRBV7-8,CASSQQGRAFF,TGTGCCAGCAGCCAGCAGGGGAGAGCTTTCTTT
-,-,TRBJ1-2,TRBV23-1,CASSQSVEVASNYGYTF,TGCGCCAGCAGTCAATCGGTAGAGGTAGCCTCTAACTATGGCTACACCTTC
-,-,TRBJ2-2,TRBV7-8,CASSLIGQGTTGELFF,TGTGCCAGCAGCCTCATCGGGCAGGGGACCACCGGGGAGCTGTTTTTT
-,-,TRBJ2-1,TRBV10-3,CAIRTELNRYNEQFF,TGTGCCATCAGGACAGAACTAAATAGATACAATGAGCAGTTCTTC
TRBD1,-,TRBJ1-5,TRBV2,CASSARDRVILNSNQPQHF,TGTGCCAGCAGTGCCCGGGACAGGGTGATTCTTAATAGCAATCAGCCCCAGCATTTT
TRBD2,-,TRBJ2-7,TRBV5-1,CASSLGGGSYEQYF,TGCGCCAGCAGCCTCGGCGGGGGGTCGTACGAGCAGTACTTC
-,-,TRBJ2-5,TRBV30,CAWSARRGETQYF,TGTGCCTGGAGCGCCCGGCGGGGAGAGACCCAGTACTTC
TRBD1,-,TRBJ1-2,TRBV5-5,CASSLAPGTGDGSNYGYTF,TGTGCCAGCAGCTTGGCCCCCGGGACAGGGGACGGCTCGAACTATGGCTACACCTTC
-,-,TRBJ1-2,TRBV18,CASSPRESNYGYTF,TGTGCCAGCTCACCCCGGGAATCCAACTATGGCTACACCTTC
-,-,TRBJ2-7,TRBV10-1,CASSDQNYEQYF,TGCGCCAGCAGTGACCAAAACTACGAGCAGTACTTC
-,-,TRBJ2-7,TRBV10-1,CASPVLGAGLGWGSYEQYF,TGCGCCAGCCCTGTCCTTGGTGCGGGATTAGGATGGGGCTCCTACGAGCAGTACTTC
TRBD1,-,TRBJ2-5,TRBV5-1,CASSLTGGDETQYF,TGCGCCAGCAGCCTGACAGGGGGCGATGAGACCCAGTACTTC
-,-,TRBJ2-5,TRBV5-1,CASSMLRGGRETQYF,TGCGCCAGCAGCATGCTGAGGGGGGGTCGAGAGACCCAGTACTTC
-,-,TRBJ1-2,TRBV28,CASSLRATGRYGYTF,TGTGCCAGCAGTTTGAGGGCAACAGGGAGATATGGCTACACCTTC
-,-,TRBJ2-1,TRBV7-8,CASSVGPSYTYNEQFF,TGTGCCAGCAGCGTTGGGCCTAGCTATACCTACAATGAGCAGTTCTTC
TRBD1,-,TRBJ2-5,TRBV29-1,CSVPYWDRGRETQYF,TGCAGCGTGCCATACTGGGACAGGGGGCGAGAGACCCAGTACTTC
-,-,TRBJ2-7,TRBV27,CASSFSGLAYEQYF,TGTGCCAGCAGTTTTTCAGGGTTGGCCTACGAGCAGTACTTC
TRBD2,-,TRBJ2-3,TRBV2,CASSALTSGARTDTQYF,TGTGCCAGCAGTGCGCTGACTAGCGGGGCCCGCACAGATACGCAGTATTTT
-,once,TRBJ2-7,TRBV2,CASSGRSDYPSGQYF,TGTGCCAGCAGTGGTCGGTCGGACTATCCTTCTGGGCAGTACTTC
-,once,TRBJ1-5,TRBV15,CATSRDKGNQPQHF,TGTGCCACCAGCAGAGATAAGGGGAATCAGCCCCAGCATTTT
TRBD1,few,TRBJ1-4,TRBV7-2,CASSLVGSGDRGLSEKLFF,TGTGCCAGCAGCTTAGTGGGGTCCGGAGACAGGGGGCTGAGTGAAAAACTGTTTTTT
TRBD1,-,TRBJ2-7,TRBV5-4,CASSPGPGQGYEQYF,TGTGCCAGCAGCCCTGGGCCGGGACAGGGCTACGAGCAGTACTTC
-,-,TRBJ1-2,TRBV21-1,CASRSNIRTGGDGYTF,TGTGCCAGCCGCTCGAACATCCGGACAGGGGGCGATGGCTACACCTTC
TRBD2,-,TRBJ2-5,TRBV6-5,CASGHQRGQETQYF,TGTGCCAGCGGGCATCAGCGGGGCCAAGAGACCCAGTACTTC
-,-,TRBJ2-7,TRBV28,CASSSPPRQGPLYEQYF,TGTGCCAGCAGTTCCCCCCCGAGGCAGGGGCCGCTATACGAGCAGTACTTC
-,-,TRBJ1-2,TRBV5-1,CASSLAGSYGYTF,TGCGCCAGCAGCTTGGCAGGGTCCTATGGCTACACCTTC
-,-,TRBJ2-2,TRBV27,CASSLYGASGELFF,TGTGCCAGCAGTTTGTATGGGGCTAGCGGGGAGCTGTTTTTT
-,-,TRBJ1-3,TRBV9,CASSRTASGNTIYF,TGTGCCAGCAGCCGGACAGCCTCTGGAAACACCATATATTTT
-,-,TRBJ1-4,TRBV10-2,CASSESAPGSEKLFF,TGCGCCAGCAGTGAGTCGGCCCCGGGGAGCGAAAAACTGTTTTTT
-,-,TRBJ1-5,TRBV4-2,CASSLRCNQPQHF,TGTGCCAGCAGCCTACGGTGCAATCAGCCCCAGCATTTT
-,-,TRBJ1-1,TRBV10-1,CASSETSTGEAFF,TGCGCCAGCAGTGAAACCTCGACAGGCGAAGCTTTCTTT
-,-,TRBJ1-1,TRBV4-1,CASSPHTTTGLNTEAFF,TGCGCCAGCAGCCCTCATACCACCACAGGGCTGAACACTGAAGCTTTCTTT
-,-,TRBJ1-6,TRBV7-2,CASSGDTASYSPLHF,TGTGCCAGCAGCGGTGACACGGCAAGTTATTCACCCCTCCACTTT
-,once,TRBJ1-1,TRBV19,CASSINRGVAAFF,TGTGCCAGTAGTATTAATCGGGGGGTGGCAGCTTTCTTT
TRBD1,-,TRBJ1-2,TRBV4-3,CASSQSPGQGGGYTF,TGCGCCAGCAGCCAAAGTCCGGGACAGGGAGGGGGCTACACCTTC
-,-,TRBJ1-1,TRBV28,CASTLGGVNTEAFF,TGTGCCAGCACCCTCGGAGGGGTGAACACTGAAGCTTTCTTT
-,-,TRBJ1-4,TRBV30,CAWSGLVTDGESEKLFF,TGTGCCTGGAGCGGACTTGTGACGGACGGAGAAAGCGAAAAACTGTTTTTT
TRBD2,-,TRBJ2-7,TRBV11-3,CASSQGAGASYEQYF,TGTGCCAGCAGTCAGGGAGCGGGAGCGTCCTACGAGCAGTACTTC
TRBD1,-,TRBJ1-1,TRBV29-1,CSAYRGQENTEAFF,TGCAGCGCTTACAGGGGGCAGGAGAACACTGAAGCTTTCTTT
TRBD2,-,TRBJ2-1,TRBV7-9,CASSLAGGGYISSYNEQFF,TGTGCCAGCAGCTTAGCGGGCGGGGGATACATTAGCTCCTACAATGAGCAGTTCTTC
TRBD1,once,TRBJ1-2,TRBV13,CASSHRDRGGGDYGYTF,TGTGCCAGCAGCCATCGGGACAGGGGAGGGGGAGACTATGGCTACACCTTC
-,few,TRBJ1-1,TRBV3-1/TRBV3-2,CASSQESWGGAEAFF,TGTGCCAGCAGCCAAGAGAGTTGGGGGGGGGCCGAAGCTTTCTTT
TRBD2,-,TRBJ2-1,TRBV5-1,CASSSGLAGVVDNEQFF,TGCGCCAGCAGCTCAGGACTAGCGGGGGTGGTAGACAATGAGCAGTTCTTC